This TCR beta chain was captured in a study of blood T cell repertoires in COVID-19 (dated by TCRdb to the early 2020s). General notes on the study: Collaborator samples came from the United States, Italy and Spain and covered acute and convalescent phases of COVID-19. The prospective study material was composed of cDNA or gDNA derived from T cells, B-cell-depleted T cells, or PBMCs. The dataset comprised deeply sampled blood TCRbeta repertoires from subjects exposed to, actively infected with, or recovered from COVID-19. The repertoires were released in a freely available public database intended as a resource for research on the immune response to SARS-CoV-2. Samples came from the ongoing ImmuneRACE study (first 160 participants) plus 1,254 subjects from 6 global collaborators. The sample metadata nearly always contained a de-identified subject ID, COVID-19 status, age in years and sex. Where available, HLA class I and class II types were taken from metadata supplied by the sample provider and were not determined by assay-based typing.

Here is what the overall study found, with its caveats: Clinical and demographic metadata were provided uncurated, with the amount varying by source and participant.

TCRbeta CDR3 regions were amplified from genomic DNA by means of the immunoSEQ Assay, a bias-controlled multiplex PCR. The paper's data handling went like this. Nucleated cell counts per sample were estimated from amplification of reference gene primers within the assay. To quantify the absolute abundance of each unique TCRbeta CDR3 rearrangement, sequence reads were collapsed and filtered. For each sample, productive Simpson clonality was calculated by taking the square root of Simpson's diversity index across productive rearrangements. The table was pulled from immuneACCESS by TCRdb, which kept in-frame rearrangements only. Such tables lose some clones; where checked, under half of the loss comes from unresolved V genes, and the rest has no known cause. For V, J and clone size, that table is used; D and trimming come from the DNA. The sample table shows around 300,000 clones, and around 90% are seen once. Roughly 9% of the sample is in the top ten clones.

CDR1 and CDR2 are drawn from the germline V gene (reference sequence): PRHDT, FYEKMQ. V loses 5 bases of germline sequence and J loses 3 bases, and the interval between the two ends is 7 bases. The CDR3 spans 12 residues, from the cysteine through the phenylalanine. The DNA shown is the 36-base CDR3, in frame from base 1. Note on this clone: Which antigen it targets is not known. It has no much larger one-base neighbor in the sample; base qualities were not kept.

Whole blood was collected in K2EDTA tubes by collaborating institutions according to the institutions' own protocols. For TCRbeta analysis, collaborators shipped samples in one of three forms: frozen whole blood, isolated PBMCs, or DNA extracted from either of those sample types. Sequencing input: peripheral blood. The source of this sequence is a young man with active or convalescent COVID-19. Here the chain combines TRBV13 and TRBJ1-2, with a tentative D gene TRBD1 over 6 matching bases. The DNA sequence reads TGTGCCAGCAGCCGGACAGACTATGGCTACACCTTC. It translates to CASSRTDYGYTF.